Listed below are T cell receptor beta chains from one sample, sequenced in a study of shared clonotypes between healthy human individuals. The repertoire was sequenced with immunoSEQ multiplex PCR; TCRdb's copy has only in-frame clones and lacks some. Counted here are hundreds of thousands of clones, 60% to 75% occurring once; the ten biggest clones make up around 1.7%. The sequenced material came from memory CD4+ T cells sorted from blood. The receptors stem from a woman aged 25 to 39 in good health. The CDR3 runs from the conserved cysteine through the conserved F or W. The order of the fields is clone size, D gene, J gene, V gene, CDR3 protein, CDR3 DNA. D genes are given only for firm matches. The listing skips clone size in some rows; elsewhere it reads once, few, many or a size class.

clone_size: .
d_call: .
j_call: TRBJ1-5
v_call: TRBV2
cdr3_aa: CASSLDSGGGQPQHF
cdr3_nt: TGTGCCAGCAGTTTAGATAGCGGGGGCGGTCAGCCCCAGCATTTT

clone_size: .
d_call: .
j_call: TRBJ1-1
v_call: TRBV29-1
cdr3_aa: CSTSSGGAEAFF
cdr3_nt: TGCAGCACCAGTTCCGGAGGCGCTGAAGCTTTCTTT

clone_size: .
d_call: .
j_call: TRBJ2-1
v_call: TRBV14
cdr3_aa: CASSRGRGTINEQFF
cdr3_nt: TGTGCCAGCAGCCGGGGTCGGGGGACCATCAATGAGCAGTTCTTC

clone_size: .
d_call: TRBD1
j_call: TRBJ1-1
v_call: TRBV6-5
cdr3_aa: CASSYPGTGVNTEAFF
cdr3_nt: TGTGCCAGCAGTTACCCAGGGACAGGGGTGAACACTGAAGCTTTCTTT

clone_size: few
d_call: TRBD1
j_call: TRBJ1-1
v_call: TRBV11-2
cdr3_aa: CASSFLGTGDTEAFF
cdr3_nt: TGTGCCAGCAGCTTCTTGGGGACAGGGGACACTGAAGCTTTCTTT

clone_size: .
d_call: .
j_call: TRBJ2-1
v_call: TRBV5-6
cdr3_aa: CASSLWGASSYNEQFF
cdr3_nt: TGTGCCAGCAGCTTGTGGGGCGCGAGCTCCTACAATGAGCAGTTCTTC

clone_size: .
d_call: .
j_call: TRBJ1-1
v_call: TRBV5-6
cdr3_aa: CASSETSSRGFEAFF
cdr3_nt: TGTGCCAGCAGCGAGACTTCTTCCCGGGGTTTTGAAGCTTTCTTT

clone_size: .
d_call: .
j_call: TRBJ1-6
v_call: TRBV30
cdr3_aa: CAWSVGRSPNHF
cdr3_nt: TGTGCCTGGAGTGTAGGAAGGAGCCCCAACCACTTT

clone_size: .
d_call: TRBD2
j_call: TRBJ2-7
v_call: TRBV4-1
cdr3_aa: CASSQELAGGGTYEQYF
cdr3_nt: TGCGCCAGCAGCCAAGAACTAGCGGGAGGTGGGACCTACGAGCAGTACTTC

clone_size: .
d_call: .
j_call: TRBJ1-3
v_call: TRBV5-1
cdr3_aa: CASSLGTLNTIYF
cdr3_nt: TGCGCCAGCAGCTTGGGTACCCTGAACACCATATATTTT

clone_size: .
d_call: .
j_call: TRBJ1-2
v_call: TRBV9
cdr3_aa: CASSPEEGSLYGYTF
cdr3_nt: TGTGCCAGCAGCCCTGAGGAGGGTTCCCTCTATGGCTACACCTTC

clone_size: .
d_call: TRBD1
j_call: TRBJ2-4
v_call: TRBV6-1
cdr3_aa: CASSGTGQLAKNIQYF
cdr3_nt: TGTGCCAGCAGTGGGACGGGACAGTTGGCCAAAAACATTCAGTACTTC

clone_size: .
d_call: .
j_call: TRBJ1-5
v_call: TRBV19
cdr3_aa: CASSPPDGAQPQHF
cdr3_nt: TGTGCCAGTAGCCCCCCCGACGGGGCGCAGCCCCAGCATTTT

clone_size: few
d_call: .
j_call: TRBJ2-5
v_call: TRBV28
cdr3_aa: CASSFVRDDRYQYF
cdr3_nt: TGTGCCAGCAGTTTTGTCCGGGACGACAGATACCAGTACTTC

clone_size: .
d_call: .
j_call: TRBJ2-7
v_call: TRBV23-1
cdr3_aa: CASSQPRDIIYEQYF
cdr3_nt: TGCGCCAGCAGTCAACCCAGGGACATCATCTACGAGCAGTACTTC

clone_size: .
d_call: .
j_call: TRBJ2-5
v_call: TRBV25-1
cdr3_aa: CASSEYIGAETQYF
cdr3_nt: TGTGCCAGCAGTGAATATATCGGGGCGGAGACCCAGTACTTC

clone_size: .
d_call: .
j_call: TRBJ2-1
v_call: TRBV29-1
cdr3_aa: CSVSMRLVRNEQFF
cdr3_nt: TGCAGCGTAAGTATGAGACTAGTACGAAATGAGCAGTTCTTC

clone_size: .
d_call: .
j_call: TRBJ2-1
v_call: TRBV29-1
cdr3_aa: CSVDRNSYNEQFF
cdr3_nt: TGCAGCGTTGATAGAAACTCCTACAATGAGCAGTTCTTC

clone_size: .
d_call: TRBD1
j_call: TRBJ1-2
v_call: TRBV5-4
cdr3_aa: CASSLPIHAPVRDRGNGYTF
cdr3_nt: TGTGCCAGCAGCTTGCCGATCCACGCGCCGGTCCGGGACAGGGGGAATGGCTACACCTTC

clone_size: .
d_call: .
j_call: TRBJ2-7
v_call: TRBV18
cdr3_aa: CASSPTGNEQYF
cdr3_nt: TGTGCCAGCTCACCGACAGGTAACGAGCAGTACTTC

clone_size: .
d_call: TRBD1
j_call: TRBJ2-5
v_call: TRBV4-1
cdr3_aa: CASSEGPGGKETQYF
cdr3_nt: TGCGCCAGCAGTGAAGGACCAGGGGGAAAGGAGACCCAGTACTTC

clone_size: .
d_call: TRBD1
j_call: TRBJ2-7
v_call: TRBV7-8
cdr3_aa: CASSPGQGIYEQYF
cdr3_nt: TGTGCCAGCAGCCCGGGACAGGGAATTTACGAGCAGTACTTC

clone_size: .
d_call: .
j_call: TRBJ1-4
v_call: TRBV9
cdr3_aa: CASSVQTGSNEKLFF
cdr3_nt: TGTGCCAGCAGCGTCCAAACAGGCTCTAATGAAAAACTGTTTTTT

clone_size: .
d_call: .
j_call: TRBJ2-5
v_call: TRBV27
cdr3_aa: CASKWLGGSQETQYF
cdr3_nt: TGTGCCAGCAAGTGGCTTGGCGGGTCTCAAGAGACCCAGTACTTC

clone_size: few
d_call: .
j_call: TRBJ2-2
v_call: TRBV7-7
cdr3_aa: CASSSQGATGELFF
cdr3_nt: TGTGCCAGCAGTTCACAAGGAGCCACCGGGGAGCTGTTTTTT

clone_size: few
d_call: .
j_call: TRBJ2-1
v_call: TRBV11-2
cdr3_aa: CASSPQSTGNNEQFF
cdr3_nt: TGTGCCAGCAGCCCACAATCGACGGGGAACAATGAGCAGTTCTTC

clone_size: .
d_call: TRBD2
j_call: TRBJ2-6
v_call: TRBV27
cdr3_aa: CASSRKASGTAGANVLTF
cdr3_nt: TGTGCCAGCAGTCGAAAGGCTAGCGGGACTGCTGGGGCCAACGTCCTGACTTTC

clone_size: .
d_call: TRBD2
j_call: TRBJ2-1
v_call: TRBV13
cdr3_aa: CASSPGTTNNEQFF
cdr3_nt: TGTGCCAGCAGCCCCGGGACTACTAACAATGAGCAGTTCTTC

clone_size: few
d_call: .
j_call: TRBJ2-7
v_call: TRBV5-1
cdr3_aa: CASSSGRGYEQYF
cdr3_nt: TGCGCCAGCAGCTCCGGGAGAGGGTACGAGCAGTACTTC

clone_size: .
d_call: .
j_call: TRBJ1-5
v_call: TRBV15
cdr3_aa: CATSRARGSDSNQPQHF
cdr3_nt: TGTGCCACCAGCAGAGCTCGGGGGTCAGATAGCAATCAGCCCCAGCATTTT

clone_size: .
d_call: .
j_call: TRBJ2-3
v_call: TRBV10-3
cdr3_aa: CAISEPPGSTQYF
cdr3_nt: TGTGCCATCAGTGAGCCCCCCGGGAGTACGCAGTATTTT

clone_size: .
d_call: .
j_call: TRBJ1-1
v_call: TRBV2
cdr3_aa: CASSDDGVANTEAFF
cdr3_nt: TGTGCCAGCAGTGACGATGGGGTTGCGAACACTGAAGCTTTCTTT

clone_size: once
d_call: TRBD1
j_call: TRBJ2-7
v_call: TRBV11-2
cdr3_aa: CASSSGDRGYRYEQYF
cdr3_nt: TGTGCCAGCAGCTCGGGGGACAGGGGATACCGATACGAGCAGTACTTC

clone_size: .
d_call: TRBD1
j_call: TRBJ1-5
v_call: TRBV7-9
cdr3_aa: CASSLTGGDQPQHF
cdr3_nt: TGTGCCAGCAGCTTGACAGGGGGAGATCAGCCCCAGCATTTT

clone_size: .
d_call: .
j_call: TRBJ1-2
v_call: TRBV11-3
cdr3_aa: CASSLILQGAPNYGYTF
cdr3_nt: TGTGCCAGCAGCTTAATCTTACAGGGAGCCCCGAACTATGGCTACACCTTC

clone_size: .
d_call: .
j_call: TRBJ2-7
v_call: TRBV6-1
cdr3_aa: CASSAQGGNTYEQYF
cdr3_nt: TGTGCCAGCAGTGCCCAGGGGGGGAATACCTACGAGCAGTACTTC

clone_size: .
d_call: .
j_call: TRBJ2-2
v_call: TRBV12-2
cdr3_aa: CASRFLGPTGELFF
cdr3_nt: TGTGCAAGTCGCTTTCTCGGGCCGACCGGGGAGCTGTTTTTT

clone_size: .
d_call: TRBD1
j_call: TRBJ2-3
v_call: TRBV10-3
cdr3_aa: CAISKGTGTDTQYF
cdr3_nt: TGTGCCATCAGCAAGGGGACAGGGACAGATACGCAGTATTTT

clone_size: .
d_call: TRBD1
j_call: TRBJ1-5
v_call: TRBV19
cdr3_aa: CASSTGGTVGPQHF
cdr3_nt: TGTGCCAGTTCGACAGGGGGTACCGTAGGGCCCCAGCATTTT

clone_size: .
d_call: TRBD2
j_call: TRBJ2-7
v_call: TRBV29-1
cdr3_aa: CSVAPERGPYEQYF
cdr3_nt: TGCAGCGTTGCGCCCGAGCGGGGTCCCTACGAGCAGTACTTC

clone_size: .
d_call: .
j_call: TRBJ2-1
v_call: TRBV7-6
cdr3_aa: CASSYSGGSSYNEQFF
cdr3_nt: TGTGCCAGCAGCTATTCTGGGGGGAGCTCCTACAATGAGCAGTTCTTC

clone_size: .
d_call: .
j_call: TRBJ1-1
v_call: TRBV29-1
cdr3_aa: CSVDKRLNTEAFF
cdr3_nt: TGCAGCGTTGATAAGCGGCTGAACACTGAAGCTTTCTTT

clone_size: .
d_call: TRBD1
j_call: TRBJ2-7
v_call: TRBV13
cdr3_aa: CASSRDDRDEQYF
cdr3_nt: TGTGCCAGCAGCCGAGATGACAGGGACGAGCAGTACTTC

clone_size: .
d_call: TRBD1
j_call: TRBJ2-1
v_call: TRBV5-1
cdr3_aa: CASSLGDRDLGEQFF
cdr3_nt: TGCGCCAGCAGCTTGGGGGACAGGGATTTAGGTGAGCAGTTCTTC

clone_size: .
d_call: .
j_call: TRBJ2-3
v_call: TRBV2
cdr3_aa: CASRDRQHSLDTQYF
cdr3_nt: TGTGCCAGCAGGGACAGACAGCACTCCCTGGATACGCAGTATTTT

clone_size: .
d_call: .
j_call: TRBJ2-5
v_call: TRBV9
cdr3_aa: CASSALPGQTQYF
cdr3_nt: TGTGCCAGCAGCGCCCTCCCCGGCCAGACCCAGTACTTC

clone_size: few
d_call: .
j_call: TRBJ2-5
v_call: TRBV19
cdr3_aa: CASSPGQIQETQYF
cdr3_nt: TGTGCCAGTAGTCCAGGACAGATACAAGAGACCCAGTACTTC

clone_size: .
d_call: TRBD1
j_call: TRBJ1-1
v_call: TRBV5-1
cdr3_aa: CASSPRTGDDTEAFF
cdr3_nt: TGCGCCAGCAGCCCCCGGACAGGGGATGACACTGAAGCTTTCTTT

clone_size: .
d_call: .
j_call: TRBJ2-7
v_call: TRBV6-5
cdr3_aa: CASSYPLTGEQYF
cdr3_nt: TGTGCCAGCAGTTACCCTCTTACGGGGGAGCAGTACTTC

clone_size: .
d_call: .
j_call: TRBJ2-1
v_call: TRBV6-1
cdr3_aa: CASSAGGDNEQFF
cdr3_nt: TGTGCCAGCAGTGCCGGTGGGGACAATGAGCAGTTCTTC

clone_size: many
d_call: TRBD1
j_call: TRBJ2-1
v_call: TRBV19
cdr3_aa: CASSRQGVGEQFF
cdr3_nt: TGTGCCAGTAGTAGGCAGGGGGTGGGTGAGCAGTTCTTC

clone_size: .
d_call: TRBD1
j_call: TRBJ1-2
v_call: TRBV28
cdr3_aa: CASTPTGGNNYGYTF
cdr3_nt: TGTGCCAGCACCCCGACAGGGGGGAATAACTATGGCTACACCTTC

clone_size: once
d_call: .
j_call: TRBJ1-5
v_call: TRBV27
cdr3_aa: CASSLWGPQTQPQHF
cdr3_nt: TGTGCCAGCAGTTTATGGGGACCGCAGACTCAGCCCCAGCATTTT